These T cell receptor beta chains were read from a single sample in a study of shared clonotypes between healthy human individuals. Libraries were prepared by immunoSEQ multiplex PCR; TCRdb keeps only in-frame clonotypes and omits some of them. The repertoire includes 2 million to 3 million clones, 90% to 95% of them detected once, and more than 0.35% sits in the top ten. The specimen sequenced was naive CD4+ T cells from PBMCs. The origin of the receptors is a man between 18 and 35 years old in good health. Some clones in this sample may be carry-over from other donors' samples. CDR3s include the opening cysteine and the closing phenylalanine or tryptophan. Each record gives: clone size, V gene, D gene, J gene, CDR3 length, CDR3 protein, CDR3 DNA. The D gene is left open where the match is weak. Not all rows give a size; the values are once, few, many and, for expanded clones, a class.

NA	TRBV19	NA	TRBJ2-7	14	CASSIGQTAYEQYF	TGTGCCAGTAGTATCGGACAGACCGCCTACGAGCAGTACTTC
NA	TRBV18	TRBD1	TRBJ1-1	15	CASSWDRGENTEAFF	TGTGCCAGCTCATGGGACAGGGGGGAGAACACTGAAGCTTTCTTT
NA	TRBV6-6	NA	TRBJ2-1	13	CASSYPGWGEQFF	TGTGCCAGCAGTTACCCAGGGTGGGGTGAGCAGTTCTTC
NA	TRBV7-8	TRBD2	TRBJ2-1	18	CASSLGGLAGRAFNEQFF	TGTGCCAGCAGCCTCGGGGGGCTAGCGGGACGGGCCTTCAATGAGCAGTTCTTC
once	TRBV7-6	TRBD2	TRBJ2-2	17	CASSLVSSGKNTGELFF	TGTGCCAGCAGCTTAGTCTCTAGCGGGAAGAACACCGGGGAGCTGTTTTTT
once	TRBV2	TRBD2	TRBJ2-7	15	CASSAGTSGSNEQYF	TGTGCCAGCAGTGCAGGGACTAGCGGGAGCAACGAGCAGTACTTC
NA	TRBV7-9	TRBD1	TRBJ1-4	19	CASSLPQTRGISTNEKLFF	TGTGCCAGCAGCTTACCCCAGACCAGGGGGATCTCAACTAATGAAAAACTGTTTTTT
NA	TRBV6-1	TRBD1	TRBJ1-2	15	CASSDKSTGNHGYTF	TGTGCCAGCAGTGATAAATCGACAGGGAATCATGGCTACACCTTC
NA	TRBV22-1	NA	TRBJ2-2	16	CPGSCTEGANTGELFF	TGTCCTGGGAGCTGCACGGAAGGGGCAAACACCGGGGAGCTGTTTTTT
NA	TRBV19	NA	TRBJ1-1	12	CASSAPAREAFF	TGTGCCAGTAGTGCACCGGCAAGAGAAGCTTTCTTT
NA	TRBV7-9	NA	TRBJ1-2	13	CASNRAAIVGYTF	TGTGCCAGCAATCGAGCGGCGATTGTTGGCTACACCTTC
NA	TRBV5-4	TRBD2	TRBJ2-5	16	CASSSPGLAAKETQYF	TGTGCCAGCAGCTCGCCGGGACTAGCGGCTAAAGAGACCCAGTACTTC
NA	TRBV27	NA	TRBJ2-3	14	CASSLGLSTDTQYF	TGTGCCAGCAGTTTGGGACTTAGCACAGATACGCAGTATTTT
NA	TRBV14	NA	TRBJ2-7	11	CASRKGSEQYF	TGTGCCAGCAGAAAAGGTTCCGAGCAGTACTTC
NA	TRBV5-3	TRBD1	TRBJ1-5	18	CARSSPLTGGRVSQPQHF	TGTGCCAGAAGCTCGCCTCTAACAGGGGGCAGGGTCAGTCAGCCCCAGCATTTT
once	TRBV5-1	TRBD1	TRBJ2-5	14	CASSLGQGQETQYF	TGCGCCAGCAGTCTGGGACAGGGGCAAGAGACCCAGTACTTC
NA	TRBV5-1	NA	TRBJ2-3	15	CASSLVRASTDTQYF	TGCGCCAGCAGCTTGGTAAGGGCTAGCACAGATACGCAGTATTTT
NA	TRBV6-5	TRBD2	TRBJ2-1	16	CASSYRRSGSFNEQFF	TGTGCCAGCAGTTACCGTCGGAGCGGGAGTTTTAATGAGCAGTTCTTC
NA	TRBV18	NA	TRBJ1-1	14	CASSQSRGLTEAFF	TGTGCCAGCTCACAATCGAGGGGCCTCACTGAAGCTTTCTTT
NA	TRBV18	NA	TRBJ2-7	17	CASSLPGFSPISYEQYF	TGTGCCAGCTCATTGCCCGGTTTTTCCCCAATCTCCTACGAGCAGTACTTC
NA	TRBV7-9	NA	TRBJ2-7	16	CASSSRGAASSYEQYF	TGTGCCAGCAGCTCCCGTGGAGCGGCAAGCTCCTACGAGCAGTACTTC
NA	TRBV6-1	TRBD1	TRBJ1-5	14	CASSVRDSLQPQHF	TGTGCCAGCAGTGTCAGGGACAGTCTCCAGCCCCAGCATTTT
NA	TRBV28	NA	TRBJ2-3	13	CAGAGRTTDTQYF	TGTGCGGGGGCGGGCCGGACCACAGATACGCAGTATTTT
NA	TRBV2	TRBD1	TRBJ1-1	15	CASGGSGTVNTEAFF	TGTGCCAGCGGGGGTTCCGGGACAGTGAACACCGAAGCTTTCTTT
NA	TRBV5-1	NA	TRBJ2-1	14	CASSQGSPYNEQFF	TGCGCCAGCAGCCAGGGTTCCCCCTACAATGAGCAGTTCTTC
NA	TRBV9	TRBD2	TRBJ2-7	13	CASSVDWGGEQYF	TGTGCCAGCAGCGTAGATTGGGGGGGTGAGCAGTACTTC
NA	TRBV30	NA	TRBJ1-4	15	CAWSVLRALDEKLFF	TGTGCCTGGAGTGTGCTCAGGGCCCTCGACGAAAAACTGTTTTTT
NA	TRBV6-5	TRBD1	TRBJ2-5	16	CASSSPWGQGKETQYF	TGTGCCAGCAGTTCTCCATGGGGACAGGGAAAAGAGACCCAGTACTTC
NA	TRBV28	NA	TRBJ1-3	14	CASSLLRQGGTIYF	TGTGCCAGCAGTTTACTGAGACAAGGTGGCACCATATATTTT
once	TRBV9	TRBD1	TRBJ2-6	15	CASSAMTGMANVLTF	TGTGCCAGCAGCGCCATGACAGGGATGGCCAACGTCCTGACTTTC
few	TRBV5-4	NA	TRBJ1-2	15	CASSLGGVRDYGYTF	TGTGCCAGCAGCTTGGGGGGGGTCCGCGACTATGGCTACACCTTC
NA	TRBV10-3	TRBD2	TRBJ2-3	17	CAIRGTSGSSFADTQYF	TGTGCCATCAGAGGGACTAGCGGGAGTAGTTTCGCAGATACGCAGTATTTT
NA	TRBV7-8	NA	TRBJ1-5	15	CASSLGGREDQPQHF	TGTGCCAGCAGCTTAGGGGGACGAGAGGATCAGCCCCAGCATTTT
NA	TRBV4-3	TRBD1	TRBJ1-2	14	CASSTRDRGDGYTF	TGCGCCAGTTCAACTAGGGACAGGGGGGATGGCTACACCTTC
NA	TRBV11-2	TRBD2	TRBJ2-4	14	CASSTAGRGDIQYF	TGTGCCAGCAGCACGGCGGGGAGGGGAGACATTCAGTACTTC
NA	TRBV18	NA	TRBJ1-1	16	CASSPGGSGTNTEAFF	TGTGCCAGCTCACCGGGTGGTAGCGGGACGAACACTGAAGCTTTCTTT
NA	TRBV7-3	NA	TRBJ2-7	14	CASSFQGGTYEQYF	TGTGCCAGCAGCTTTCAGGGGGGGACCTACGAGCAGTACTTC